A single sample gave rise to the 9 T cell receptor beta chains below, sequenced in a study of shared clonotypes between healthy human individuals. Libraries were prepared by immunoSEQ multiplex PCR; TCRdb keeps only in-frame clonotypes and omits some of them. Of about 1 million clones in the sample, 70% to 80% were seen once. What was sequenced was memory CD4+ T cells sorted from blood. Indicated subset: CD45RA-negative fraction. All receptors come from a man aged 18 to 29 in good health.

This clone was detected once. The CDR3 sequence: CASSPGLGRGGHEQYF. Here the CDR3 DNA reads TGCGCCAGCAGCCCCGGGTTGGGGCGCGGGGGCCACGAGCAGTACTTC. V usage is TRBV4-1 and J usage is TRBJ2-7; tentative D call: TRBD2 (7 bases). The CDR3 length is 16 residues. V dropped 4 bases and J dropped 5 bases, with 21 bases sitting between them. From germline, CDR1 is MGHRA and CDR2 YSYEKL.

The CDR3, as DNA: TGTGCCAGCAGCCCGGGACAGGCTTTTACCTCCTACGAGCAGTACTTC. This codes for CASSPGQAFTSYEQYF. The rearrangement uses TRBV5-4 and TRBJ2-7; 8 bases match TRBD1. This CDR3 is 16 amino acids long. Per the germline V gene, CDR1 is SGHNT and CDR2 is YYREEE (reference sequence). With 4 bases clipped from V and 0 bases from J, the junction kept 9 bases outside the gene matches.

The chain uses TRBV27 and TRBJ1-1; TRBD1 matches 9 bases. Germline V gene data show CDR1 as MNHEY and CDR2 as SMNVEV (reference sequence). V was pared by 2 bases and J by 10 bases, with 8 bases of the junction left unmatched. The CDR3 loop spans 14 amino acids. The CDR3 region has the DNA TGTGCCAGCAGTTTAAGGGAGGCGACAGGGGGAGCTTTCTTT. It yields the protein CASSLREATGGAFF.

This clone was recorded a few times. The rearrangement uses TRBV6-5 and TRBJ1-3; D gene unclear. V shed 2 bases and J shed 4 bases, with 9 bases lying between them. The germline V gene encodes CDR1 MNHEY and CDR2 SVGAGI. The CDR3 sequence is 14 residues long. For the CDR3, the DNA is TGTGCCAGCAGTTACGATTTATACGGAAACACCATATATTTT. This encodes CASSYDLYGNTIYF.

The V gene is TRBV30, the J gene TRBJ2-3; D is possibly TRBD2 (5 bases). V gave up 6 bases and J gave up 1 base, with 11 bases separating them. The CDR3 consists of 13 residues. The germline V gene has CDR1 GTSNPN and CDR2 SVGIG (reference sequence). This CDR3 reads CACEQRRTDTQYF. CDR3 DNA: TGTGCCTGCGAACAGCGGCGCACAGATACGCAGTATTTT.

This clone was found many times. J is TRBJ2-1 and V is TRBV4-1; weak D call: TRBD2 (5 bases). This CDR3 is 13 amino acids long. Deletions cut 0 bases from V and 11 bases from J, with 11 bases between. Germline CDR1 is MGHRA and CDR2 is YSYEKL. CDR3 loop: CASSQEPGLKQFF. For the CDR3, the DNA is TGCGCCAGCAGCCAAGAGCCCGGACTTAAGCAGTTCTTC.

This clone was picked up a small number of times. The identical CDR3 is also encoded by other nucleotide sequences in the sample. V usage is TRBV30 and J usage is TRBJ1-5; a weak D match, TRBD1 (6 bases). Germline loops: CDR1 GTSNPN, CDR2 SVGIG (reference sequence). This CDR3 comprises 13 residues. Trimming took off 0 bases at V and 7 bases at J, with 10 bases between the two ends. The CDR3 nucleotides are TGTGCCTGGAGTGTAGGGGGAAGACAGCCCCAGCATTTT. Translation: CAWSVGGRQPQHF.

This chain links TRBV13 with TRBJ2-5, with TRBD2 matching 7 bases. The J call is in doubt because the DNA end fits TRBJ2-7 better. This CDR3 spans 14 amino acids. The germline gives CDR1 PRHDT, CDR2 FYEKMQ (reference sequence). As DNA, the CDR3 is TGTGCCAGCAGCTTTCTGGGAGGGACGGGCGAGCAGTACTTC. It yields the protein CASSFLGGTGEQYF.

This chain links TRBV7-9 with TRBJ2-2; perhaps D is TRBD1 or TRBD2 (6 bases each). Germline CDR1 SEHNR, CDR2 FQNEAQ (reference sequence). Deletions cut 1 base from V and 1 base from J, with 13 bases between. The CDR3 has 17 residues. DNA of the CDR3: TGTGCCAGCAGCTTAGGTTACGGGGGCGTGAACACCGGGGAGCTGTTTTTT. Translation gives CASSLGYGGVNTGELFF.